A selection of T cell receptor beta chains follows, all from one sample in a study of blood T cell repertoires in COVID-19. Here immunoSEQ multiplex PCR was the method, and the copy in TCRdb shows in-frame clones only, minus some. The table includes 200,000 to 300,000 clones, 85% to 90% detected once. Sequencing was carried out using peripheral blood. These receptors came from a middle-aged woman with acute or convalescent COVID-19. CDR3s include the opening cysteine and the closing phenylalanine or tryptophan. A D gene is named only where the DNA matches it firmly. Rows may omit the clone size; those that give it use once, few, many or a size class.

TRBV11-2	TRBJ2-1	.	.	TGTGCCAGCAGCTCCGGACAAAGTCAGAACAATGAGCAGTTCTTC	CASSSGQSQNNEQFF
TRBV12-5	TRBJ1-6	TRBD1	.	TGTGCTAGTGGTTTGGTACTTGGACAGGAGAGCTCCTATAATTCACCCCTCCACTTT	CASGLVLGQESSYNSPLHF
TRBV10-1	TRBJ1-1	.	.	TGCGCCAGCAGTGACGGATCGACAGGAAGTCGTACTGAAGCTTTCTTT	CASSDGSTGSRTEAFF
TRBV10-3	TRBJ2-5	TRBD2	.	TGTGCCATCAGTGAGTCTGGGGGGGACGGGGAGACCCAGTACTTC	CAISESGGDGETQYF
TRBV3-1/TRBV3-2	TRBJ1-2	.	.	TGTGCCAGCAGCCAAGATCTACTGGCAGGGCCTGGCTACACCTTC	CASSQDLLAGPGYTF
TRBV2	TRBJ2-1	.	.	TGTGCCAGCAGTGAAGCGGTAACGGGAGCGGCATACAATGAGCAGTTCTTC	CASSEAVTGAAYNEQFF
TRBV24-1	TRBJ2-3	.	.	TGTGCCACCGCTGGGGCGGGAACAGATACGCAGTATTTT	CATAGAGTDTQYF
TRBV5-1	TRBJ1-3	TRBD1	.	TGCGCCAGCAGCTGGGGGACAGGGAGGAACACCATATATTTT	CASSWGTGRNTIYF
TRBV12-5	TRBJ2-1	TRBD1	.	TGTGCTAGTGGTTTGGTGGGGACAGGAGATCACAATGAGCAGTTCTTC	CASGLVGTGDHNEQFF
TRBV4-2	TRBJ1-5	.	.	TGTGCCAGCAGCCCACGGACAGTACTCAATCAGCCCCAGCATTTT	CASSPRTVLNQPQHF
TRBV28	TRBJ1-3	.	.	TGTGCCAGCAGTCTCCTAATTCTAACAGGAGTCTCTGGAAACACCATATATTTT	CASSLLILTGVSGNTIYF
TRBV4-1	TRBJ2-1	.	.	TGCGCCAGCAGCCAAGGACTTACGAGCTCCTACAATGAGCAGTTCTTC	CASSQGLTSSYNEQFF
TRBV6-6	TRBJ1-5	TRBD1	.	TGTGCCAGCAGTTATTTAGGGACAGGGGATCAGCCCCAGCATTTT	CASSYLGTGDQPQHF
TRBV27	TRBJ1-1	.	.	TGTGCCAGCAGTCAACTAAGCCCGGGGGGGACTGAAGCTTTCTTT	CASSQLSPGGTEAFF
TRBV30	TRBJ1-4	.	.	TGTGCCTGGACGGAGTCTGCAACTAATGAAAAACTGTTTTTT	CAWTESATNEKLFF
TRBV19	TRBJ2-2	TRBD2	.	TGTGCCAGTACTAAGCGGGACGGGGAGCTGTTTTTT	CASTKRDGELFF
TRBV5-1	TRBJ1-1	TRBD1	.	TGCGCCAGCAGCTCGGACAGGTCCGGTGACACTGAAGCTTTCTTT	CASSSDRSGDTEAFF
TRBV3-1/TRBV3-2	TRBJ2-3	TRBD2	.	TGTGCCAGCAGCCTCTTGGCGGGGGGCACAGATACGCAGTATTTT	CASSLLAGGTDTQYF
TRBV28	TRBJ1-5	TRBD1	.	TGTGCCAGTTACAGGGGCCTGGAGGGTCAGCCCCAGCATTTT	CASYRGLEGQPQHF
TRBV7-8	TRBJ1-2	.	.	TGTGCCAGCAGCTTAGCAGAATCGGTCTATGGCTACACCTTC	CASSLAESVYGYTF
TRBV30	TRBJ2-3	TRBD1	.	TGTGCCTGGAGTACCGGACAGGGGGCAGATACGCAGTATTTT	CAWSTGQGADTQYF
TRBV27	TRBJ1-3	.	once	TGTGCCAGCAGCCAGGACTACTCTGGAAACACCATATATTTT	CASSQDYSGNTIYF
TRBV12-3/TRBV12-4	TRBJ1-1	.	.	TGTGCCAGCAGTATGGGGCCAGTCACTGAAGCTTTCTTT	CASSMGPVTEAFF
TRBV19	TRBJ1-3	.	.	TGTGCCAGTAGTATTCAAGGGGCGCGCGGAAACACCATATATTTT	CASSIQGARGNTIYF
TRBV12-3/TRBV12-4	TRBJ1-2	TRBD1	.	TGTGCCAGCAGTTCCACAGGGGAAGGCTACACCTTC	CASSSTGEGYTF
TRBV5-8	TRBJ2-1	TRBD2	.	TGTGCCAGCAGCTCCGGGACTAGCGGATACAATGAGCAGTTCTTC	CASSSGTSGYNEQFF
TRBV4-1	TRBJ2-2	.	.	TGCGCCAGCAGCCCTGGGACTGCCCTAGGCACCGGGGAGCTGTTTTTT	CASSPGTALGTGELFF
TRBV6-5	TRBJ1-5	.	few	TGTGCCACCGGCAGGCCTTTTGGGAGCAATCAGCCCCAGCATTTT	CATGRPFGSNQPQHF
TRBV7-8	TRBJ1-5	TRBD1	few	TGTGCCAGCAGCTTAGCGGGACAGGGCAATCAGCCCCAGCATTTT	CASSLAGQGNQPQHF
TRBV27	TRBJ2-3	TRBD1	.	TGTGCCAGCAGACGACAGGGGATCCCAGATACGCAGTATTTT	CASRRQGIPDTQYF
TRBV5-1	TRBJ2-2	TRBD1	.	TGCGCCAGCAGCTTGGTGAACACAGGGGTTACCGGGGAGCTGTTTTTT	CASSLVNTGVTGELFF
TRBV6-4	TRBJ1-1	TRBD1	.	TGTGCCAGCAGTGACGAGACAGGGGGCCTGAACACTGAAGCTTTCTTT	CASSDETGGLNTEAFF
TRBV24-1	TRBJ2-2	.	.	TGTGCCACCAGTGATTGGCCCACGGAGCTGTTTTTT	CATSDWPTELFF
TRBV7-3	TRBJ1-3	TRBD1	.	TGTGCCAGCAGCGTCGTAGGGACAGGGTCTGGAAACACCATATATTTT	CASSVVGTGSGNTIYF
TRBV18	TRBJ1-1	TRBD1	.	TGTGCCAGCTCACCGGGACAGGGGGCACTAGGGAACACTGAAGCTTTCTTT	CASSPGQGALGNTEAFF
TRBV29-1	TRBJ2-5	TRBD1	.	TGCAGCGTCCTTGGCCAGGGGGCCCTTCTCGAGACCCAGTACTTC	CSVLGQGALLETQYF
TRBV7-2	TRBJ2-3	.	.	TGTGCCAGCACCTTTCGAGAGATCGGCACAGATACGCAGTATTTT	CASTFREIGTDTQYF
TRBV11-3	TRBJ2-5	.	.	TGTGCCAGCAGCTTGTACAGACAAGAGACCCAGTACTTC	CASSLYRQETQYF
TRBV18	TRBJ2-1	TRBD1	.	TGTGCCAGCTCACCAGAGGCCGGACGACAGGGGGCGCGCCATGAGCAGTTCTTC	CASSPEAGRQGARHEQFF
TRBV3-1/TRBV3-2	TRBJ1-1	TRBD1	.	TGTGCCAGCAGCCAATCAAACAGGGGGCTTAAGGCTTTCTTT	CASSQSNRGLKAFF
TRBV7-9	TRBJ1-2	.	.	TGTGCCAGCAGCTTTTTGGATGGTTGGGCCGGCTACACCTTC	CASSFLDGWAGYTF
TRBV11-2	TRBJ1-1	.	.	TGTGCCAGCAGGAAAGACACCTATGTGAACACTGAAGCTTTCTTT	CASRKDTYVNTEAFF
TRBV5-1	TRBJ2-1	TRBD1	.	TGCGCCAGCAGCTTTCGACAGGGGGTATCGTTTGCTGAGCAGTTCTTC	CASSFRQGVSFAEQFF
TRBV19	TRBJ1-1	.	.	TGTGCCAGTAGTATTGACAGTCGTATGCTAGAAGCTTTCTTT	CASSIDSRMLEAFF
TRBV30	TRBJ1-2	.	.	TGTGCCTGGAGTTTTATCGGGACAACGGATGGCTACACCTTC	CAWSFIGTTDGYTF
TRBV7-8	TRBJ2-5	.	.	TGTGCCAGCAGCCGGTCCCGGGAGACCCAGTACTTC	CASSRSRETQYF
TRBV7-9	TRBJ2-2	.	.	TGTGCCAGCAGCTTAGCATCAGGGGCCTCGAACACCGGGGAGCTGTTTTTT	CASSLASGASNTGELFF
TRBV6-5	TRBJ2-2	.	.	TGTGCCAGCAGGCTCCAAGGGGGCACCGGGGAGCTGTTTTTT	CASRLQGGTGELFF
TRBV27	TRBJ1-6	.	.	TGTGCCAGCAGTTTATCTAAGAGTTCACCCCTCCACTTT	CASSLSKSSPLHF
TRBV5-6	TRBJ2-5	TRBD2	.	TGTGCCAGCAGCTTGGCCTTCCGAGACGGGGGGAGGAGGGAGACCCAGTACTTC	CASSLAFRDGGRRETQYF
TRBV6-5	TRBJ1-1	TRBD1	.	TGTGCCAGCGGAACCGTTACAGGGGGGACTGAAGCTTTCTTT	CASGTVTGGTEAFF
TRBV2	TRBJ2-4	.	.	TGTGCCAGCCACCGAGCGGGAGCCAAAAACATTCAGTACTTC	CASHRAGAKNIQYF
TRBV5-1	TRBJ1-3	TRBD1	.	TGCGCCAGCAGCGCCCAGGGGGATTCTGGAAACACCATATATTTT	CASSAQGDSGNTIYF
TRBV21-1	TRBJ1-2	.	.	TGTGCCAGCAGCAAACTCCCTCTTCTCAGGGACTTTAACTATGGCTACACCTTC	CASSKLPLLRDFNYGYTF
TRBV19	TRBJ1-6	TRBD1	.	TGTGCCAGTAGAAGGACAGGGTCGGATTCACCCCTCCACTTT	CASRRTGSDSPLHF
TRBV19	TRBJ1-3	.	once	TGTGCCAGTAGCTACCGGGATCGAAACACCATATATTTT	CASSYRDRNTIYF
TRBV12-5	TRBJ2-3	.	.	TGTGCTAGTGGTTTGGAAGGGGGTACGGTGAGGGCAGATACGCAGTATTTT	CASGLEGGTVRADTQYF
TRBV30	TRBJ1-2	.	.	TGTGCCTGGAGTATAGTAGAATCTTCCTCCTATGGCTACACCTTC	CAWSIVESSSYGYTF
TRBV18	TRBJ1-4	.	.	TGTGCCAGCTCACCCCAGGTTAATGAAAAACTGTTTTTT	CASSPQVNEKLFF